This T cell receptor beta chain was sequenced for a study of cytomegalovirus exposure and HLA in healthy donors. Study findings and constraints: In an earlier analysis, about 90% or about 30%: the productive usage of most TCR beta V segments.

PCR primers comprised 60 Vbeta and 13 Jbeta primers. Libraries were prepared by immunoSEQ multiplex PCR; TCRdb keeps only in-frame clonotypes and omits some of them. The profile covers under 20,000 clones, with roughly 80% appearing a single time and over 20% taken by the ten largest. The germline CDR1 and CDR2 sequences are PRHDT and FYEKMQ (reference sequence). The CDR3 totals 13 residues. Germline trimming cut 6 bases from V and 9 bases from J; bases unmatched to any gene: 10. Comments on this clone: Antigen specificity is unknown.

Donors likely had unrecorded immune exposures despite being nominally healthy when sampled. This receptor was obtained from a human donor in good health. The J gene is TRBJ1-2, the V gene TRBV13, with TRBD1 identical over 7 bases. The sample taken for sequencing was PBMCs. The CDR3 spells CASSSRRGLSYTF. DNA of the CDR3: TGTGCCAGCAGTTCGAGAAGGGGGCTAAGCTACACCTTC. Supplemented by reference TRBV13 and TRBJ1-2, the full variable domain reads AAGVIQSPRHLIKEKRETATLKCYPIPRHDTVYWYQQGPGQDPQFLISFYEKMQSDKGSIPDRFSAQQFSDYHSELNMSSLELGDSALYFCASSSRRGLSYTFGSGTRLTVV.